A selection of T cell receptor beta chains follows, all from one sample in a study of T cells in Graves' hyperthyroidism and ophthalmopathy. TCRdb called the multiplex PCR reads again in MiXCR, with one record for every CDR3 protein. Seen here are about 740,000 distinct CDR3 sequences, about 15% observed once, and the top ten hold about 10%. Material for sequencing was blood. The source is a woman aged 18-35 years with Graves' hyperthyroidism. The CDR3 runs from the conserved cysteine through the conserved F or W. Each record gives: clone size, D gene, J gene, V gene, CDR3 DNA, CDR3 protein. A D gene is named only where the DNA matches it firmly. The listing skips clone size in some rows; elsewhere it reads once, few, many or a size class.

clone_size: few; d_call: NA; j_call: TRBJ2-2; v_call: TRBV19; cdr3_nt: TGTGCCAGTAGTATATGGGTTTACACCGGGGAGCTGTTTTTT; cdr3_aa: CASSIWVYTGELFF
clone_size: few; d_call: TRBD2; j_call: TRBJ2-7; v_call: TRBV27; cdr3_nt: TGTGCCAGCAGTTCCAGCGGGAGGCGCGACGAGCAGTACTTC; cdr3_aa: CASSSSGRRDEQYF
clone_size: NA; d_call: TRBD2; j_call: TRBJ2-3; v_call: TRBV19; cdr3_nt: TGTGCCAGTAGTATATCGGCGGGAGGGCCAAGCGATACGCAGTATTTT; cdr3_aa: CASSISAGGPSDTQYF
clone_size: few; d_call: TRBD1; j_call: TRBJ1-3; v_call: TRBV6-5; cdr3_nt: TGTGCCAGCAGTTACCTACCGGGACAGGTCTCTGGAAACACCATATATTTT; cdr3_aa: CASSYLPGQVSGNTIYF
clone_size: NA; d_call: NA; j_call: TRBJ1-2; v_call: TRBV19; cdr3_nt: TGTGCCAGCAAAGTGGGCCAGAGGGACTATGGCTACACCTTC; cdr3_aa: CASKVGQRDYGYTF
clone_size: NA; d_call: NA; j_call: TRBJ1-1; v_call: TRBV18; cdr3_nt: TGTGCCAGCTCACCCGGCACCAACATGAACACTGAAGCTTTCTTT; cdr3_aa: CASSPGTNMNTEAFF
clone_size: many; d_call: NA; j_call: TRBJ2-3; v_call: TRBV27; cdr3_nt: TGTGCCAGCAGTTGGGGGGTCGGGGTGGATACGCAGTATTTT; cdr3_aa: CASSWGVGVDTQYF
clone_size: few; d_call: NA; j_call: TRBJ2-1; v_call: TRBV28; cdr3_nt: TGTGCCAGCAGTCTGTCCTCACCCAGTGAGCAGTTCTTC; cdr3_aa: CASSLSSPSEQFF
clone_size: NA; d_call: TRBD1; j_call: TRBJ2-1; v_call: TRBV5-5; cdr3_nt: TGTGCCAGCACCCACAGGGGGCGGAGCTCCCACAATGAGCAGTTCTTC; cdr3_aa: CASTHRGRSSHNEQFF
clone_size: few; d_call: NA; j_call: TRBJ1-1; v_call: TRBV19; cdr3_nt: TGTGCCAGTAGCACCAGTCTAGACACTGAAGCTTTCTTT; cdr3_aa: CASSTSLDTEAFF
clone_size: few; d_call: NA; j_call: TRBJ2-3; v_call: TRBV9; cdr3_nt: TGTGCCAGCAGCGTACCCATTGAGGGGGGAACAGATACGCAGTATTTT; cdr3_aa: CASSVPIEGGTDTQYF
clone_size: few; d_call: NA; j_call: TRBJ2-7; v_call: TRBV6-2/TRBV6-3; cdr3_nt: TGTGCCAGCAGTTACCGAGGACTTACCTACGAGCAGTACTTC; cdr3_aa: CASSYRGLTYEQYF
clone_size: many; d_call: TRBD2; j_call: TRBJ2-1; v_call: TRBV7-9; cdr3_nt: TGTGCCAGCAGCTTTAGCGGGAGGGTCCGAGACTACAATGAGCAGTTCTTC; cdr3_aa: CASSFSGRVRDYNEQFF
clone_size: NA; d_call: NA; j_call: TRBJ1-1; v_call: TRBV6-9; cdr3_nt: TGTGCCAGCAGTTGGACAGCCGAGAACACTGAAGCTTTCTTT; cdr3_aa: CASSWTAENTEAFF
clone_size: few; d_call: NA; j_call: TRBJ2-3; v_call: TRBV20-1; cdr3_nt: TGCAGTGCTAGGGAGGGTGCGGGTACTAGCACAGATACGCAGTATTTT; cdr3_aa: CSAREGAGTSTDTQYF
clone_size: NA; d_call: NA; j_call: TRBJ1-1; v_call: TRBV14; cdr3_nt: TGTGCCAGCAGCCAAGATTGGGAGTTGAACACTGAAGCTTTCTTT; cdr3_aa: CASSQDWELNTEAFF
clone_size: NA; d_call: TRBD2; j_call: TRBJ2-7; v_call: TRBV7-2; cdr3_nt: TGTGCCAGCAGCCCTGGACTAGCGGATTACCTAACCTACGAGCAGTACTTC; cdr3_aa: CASSPGLADYLTYEQYF
clone_size: NA; d_call: NA; j_call: TRBJ2-3; v_call: TRBV2; cdr3_nt: TGTGCCAGCAGTGAGGGCTGGCACACGCAGTATTTT; cdr3_aa: CASSEGWHTQYF
clone_size: NA; d_call: TRBD1; j_call: TRBJ2-2; v_call: TRBV4-2; cdr3_nt: TGTGCCAGCAGCCCCAGACAGGGGCGGAACACCGGGGAGCTGTTTTTT; cdr3_aa: CASSPRQGRNTGELFF
clone_size: few; d_call: NA; j_call: TRBJ2-5; v_call: TRBV5-5; cdr3_nt: TGTGCCAGCAGCGTATCCGACCATGGACGGATCCAAGAGACCCAGTACTTC; cdr3_aa: CASSVSDHGRIQETQYF
clone_size: NA; d_call: TRBD1; j_call: TRBJ2-7; v_call: TRBV15; cdr3_nt: TGTGCCACCAGCAGATCGGGACAGGGGGTCTCCCTTGGGCAGTACTTC; cdr3_aa: CATSRSGQGVSLGQYF
clone_size: many; d_call: NA; j_call: TRBJ2-1; v_call: TRBV6-1; cdr3_nt: TGTGCCAGCAGTGCTAGGGCAGACTCCCTTTACAATGAGCAGTTCTTC; cdr3_aa: CASSARADSLYNEQFF
clone_size: many; d_call: NA; j_call: TRBJ1-6; v_call: TRBV30; cdr3_nt: TGTGCCTGGACCTCGCAGGGATCCTCACCCCTCCACTTT; cdr3_aa: CAWTSQGSSPLHF
clone_size: NA; d_call: TRBD2; j_call: TRBJ2-5; v_call: TRBV10-2; cdr3_nt: TGCGCCAGCAGTGACACGGGACTAGCGGGTGGAGGTTTCGAGACCCAGTACTTC; cdr3_aa: CASSDTGLAGGGFETQYF
clone_size: NA; d_call: TRBD1; j_call: TRBJ1-2; v_call: TRBV7-9; cdr3_nt: TGTGCCAGCAGCTTAGGGGGCCAGGGGGCTCGTTTGGGTGGCTACACCTTC; cdr3_aa: CASSLGGQGARLGGYTF
clone_size: many; d_call: NA; j_call: TRBJ1-2; v_call: TRBV5-1; cdr3_nt: TGCGCCAGCAGCTTGGAGAGGGTCGGCTACACCTTC; cdr3_aa: CASSLERVGYTF
clone_size: many; d_call: NA; j_call: TRBJ2-1; v_call: TRBV6-1; cdr3_nt: TGTGCCAGCAGTGAGATTGGCGGAGAGGGCCATGAGCAGTTCTTC; cdr3_aa: CASSEIGGEGHEQFF
clone_size: many; d_call: TRBD1; j_call: TRBJ1-1; v_call: TRBV28; cdr3_nt: TGTGCCAGCAGTTTATTTGGCAGGGGGAAGGGGAACACTGAAGCTTTCTTT; cdr3_aa: CASSLFGRGKGNTEAFF
clone_size: many; d_call: TRBD2; j_call: TRBJ2-7; v_call: TRBV11-2; cdr3_nt: TGTGCCAGCAGCTTAGACTGGGCGGGAGCCGGCGAGCAGTACTTC; cdr3_aa: CASSLDWAGAGEQYF
clone_size: NA; d_call: NA; j_call: TRBJ2-3; v_call: TRBV14; cdr3_nt: TGTGCCAGCAGCCAAGTGGGGACGGTCACAGATACGCAGTATTTT; cdr3_aa: CASSQVGTVTDTQYF
clone_size: NA; d_call: NA; j_call: TRBJ2-1; v_call: TRBV20-1; cdr3_nt: TGCAGTGGCGGACCTCGGGGCAATGAGCAGTTCTTC; cdr3_aa: CSGGPRGNEQFF
clone_size: many; d_call: TRBD2; j_call: TRBJ2-5; v_call: TRBV10-3; cdr3_nt: TGTGCCATCAGTGAGCCGGGACTAGCGGGAGAGACCCAGTACTTC; cdr3_aa: CAISEPGLAGETQYF
clone_size: NA; d_call: NA; j_call: TRBJ2-3; v_call: TRBV19; cdr3_nt: TGTGCCAGTAGTATTGAGGGCCTAACCTCCAATACGCAGTATTTT; cdr3_aa: CASSIEGLTSNTQYF
clone_size: NA; d_call: NA; j_call: TRBJ2-4; v_call: TRBV20-1; cdr3_nt: TGCAGTGCCTGGTCGGGTCCGGGGAACATTCAGTACTTC; cdr3_aa: CSAWSGPGNIQYF
clone_size: NA; d_call: NA; j_call: TRBJ2-1; v_call: TRBV29-1; cdr3_nt: TGCAGCGTTGTTGACAACTACAATGAGCAGTTCTTC; cdr3_aa: CSVVDNYNEQFF
clone_size: NA; d_call: TRBD1; j_call: TRBJ2-7; v_call: TRBV7-9; cdr3_nt: TGTGCCAGCAGCCCACCGGGACAGCCTGAGCAGTACTTC; cdr3_aa: CASSPPGQPEQYF
clone_size: NA; d_call: NA; j_call: TRBJ1-5; v_call: TRBV7-9; cdr3_nt: TGTGCCAGCAGCTTAGGGACTTATCAGCCCCAGCATTTT; cdr3_aa: CASSLGTYQPQHF
clone_size: many; d_call: NA; j_call: TRBJ2-7; v_call: TRBV30; cdr3_nt: TGTGCCTGGAGTGCGGTCCGCCGGGGTAAAGAGCAGTACTTC; cdr3_aa: CAWSAVRRGKEQYF
clone_size: many; d_call: TRBD2; j_call: TRBJ2-3; v_call: TRBV11-3; cdr3_nt: TGTGCCAGCAGCTTAGGAGACGGGAGGGCCACGGATACGCAGTATTTT; cdr3_aa: CASSLGDGRATDTQYF
clone_size: many; d_call: NA; j_call: TRBJ2-5; v_call: TRBV5-6; cdr3_nt: TGTGCCAGCAGCCCGTTCGTGAGGGCAAAGACCCAGTACTTC; cdr3_aa: CASSPFVRAKTQYF
clone_size: NA; d_call: NA; j_call: TRBJ2-2; v_call: TRBV7-2; cdr3_nt: TGTGCCAGCAGCCCCGGGTCGACCAACACCGGGGAGCTGTTTTTT; cdr3_aa: CASSPGSTNTGELFF
clone_size: many; d_call: TRBD2; j_call: TRBJ2-1; v_call: TRBV28; cdr3_nt: TGTGCCAGCAGCTTCGGCAGCGGGGGCTACAATGAGCAGTTCTTC; cdr3_aa: CASSFGSGGYNEQFF
clone_size: NA; d_call: TRBD2; j_call: TRBJ2-7; v_call: TRBV20-1; cdr3_nt: TGCAGTGCCCCCAGCGGGAGCTCCTACGAGCAGTACTTC; cdr3_aa: CSAPSGSSYEQYF
clone_size: many; d_call: NA; j_call: TRBJ2-7; v_call: TRBV6-5; cdr3_nt: TGTGCCAGCAGTTACGGGGCCTGGGGGAACGAGCAGTACTTC; cdr3_aa: CASSYGAWGNEQYF
clone_size: few; d_call: NA; j_call: TRBJ2-6; v_call: TRBV10-3; cdr3_nt: TGTGCCATCAGCGCCTCCATAGCTTCTGGGGCCAACGTCCTGACTTTC; cdr3_aa: CAISASIASGANVLTF
clone_size: many; d_call: NA; j_call: TRBJ2-7; v_call: TRBV13; cdr3_nt: TGTGCCAGCAGCTCCAATCGAGCTGGACCCGCATACGAGCAGTACTTC; cdr3_aa: CASSSNRAGPAYEQYF
clone_size: many; d_call: NA; j_call: TRBJ1-5; v_call: TRBV30; cdr3_nt: TGTGCCTGGAGCCCTCTCCGGGGTAGGGGCAATCAGCCCCAGCATTTT; cdr3_aa: CAWSPLRGRGNQPQHF
clone_size: many; d_call: NA; j_call: TRBJ2-7; v_call: TRBV6-1; cdr3_nt: TGTGCCACCTCCCGCACGGTCCGGGCGCCCTCCTACGAGCAGTACTTC; cdr3_aa: CATSRTVRAPSYEQYF
clone_size: few; d_call: TRBD2; j_call: TRBJ2-1; v_call: TRBV12-3/TRBV12-4; cdr3_nt: TGTGCCAGCAGTCCGACTAGCGGGGGAGTGCAGTTCTTC; cdr3_aa: CASSPTSGGVQFF
clone_size: NA; d_call: TRBD2; j_call: TRBJ2-7; v_call: TRBV11-2; cdr3_nt: TGTGCCAGCAGCTTAGATCGACGCGGGAGTCAGGACGAGCAGTACTTC; cdr3_aa: CASSLDRRGSQDEQYF
clone_size: many; d_call: TRBD2; j_call: TRBJ2-1; v_call: TRBV7-9; cdr3_nt: TGTGCCAGCAGCTTAGGGACTAGCGAAAAATTGGAGCAGTTCTTC; cdr3_aa: CASSLGTSEKLEQFF
clone_size: many; d_call: TRBD1; j_call: TRBJ2-4; v_call: TRBV2; cdr3_nt: TGTGCCAGCAGTGTGGACAGGGAAAACATTCAGTACTTC; cdr3_aa: CASSVDRENIQYF